The present TCR beta chain was sequenced within a study of T cell changes during pregnancy in multiple sclerosis. The data were produced by immunoSEQ multiplex PCR, yet TCRdb's version contains in-frame clones alone and is incomplete. The data hold just under 85,000 clones, with approximately 90% observed a single time. Germline assignment: CDR1 MDHEN and CDR2 SYDVKM. V gave up 6 bases and J gave up 3 bases; unmatched junction bases: 9. The CDR3 consists of 16 residues. The chain carries TRBV28 and TRBJ2-2; TRBD2 agrees at 8 bases. The TCR was taken from a female donor with multiple sclerosis, enrolled in a pregnancy study. Sequenced material: peripheral blood, taken in the first trimester of pregnancy. The CDR3 bases are TGTGCCAGCAGCCTAAGTGGGACTAGTTACACCGGGGAGCTGTTTTTT. Encoded protein: CASSLSGTSYTGELFF.